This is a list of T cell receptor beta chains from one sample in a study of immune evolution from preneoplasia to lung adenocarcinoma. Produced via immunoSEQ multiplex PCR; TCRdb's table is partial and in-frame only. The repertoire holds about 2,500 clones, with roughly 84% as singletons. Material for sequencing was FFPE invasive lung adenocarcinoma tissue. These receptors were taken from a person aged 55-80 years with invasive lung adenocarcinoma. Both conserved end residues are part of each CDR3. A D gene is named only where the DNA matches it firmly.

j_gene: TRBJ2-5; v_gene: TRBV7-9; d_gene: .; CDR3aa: CASSFEVAQETQYF
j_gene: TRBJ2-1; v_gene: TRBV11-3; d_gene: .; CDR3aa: CASSLGTEQFF
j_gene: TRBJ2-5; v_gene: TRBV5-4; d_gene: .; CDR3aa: CASSPNHQETQYF
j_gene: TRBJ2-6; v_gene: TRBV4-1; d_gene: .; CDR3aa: CASSHEAAAGANVLTF
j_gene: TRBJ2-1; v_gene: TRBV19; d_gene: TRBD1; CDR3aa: CASSPKGQGDEQFF
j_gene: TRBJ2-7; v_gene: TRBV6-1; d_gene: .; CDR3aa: CASSEGPRVDRYEQYF
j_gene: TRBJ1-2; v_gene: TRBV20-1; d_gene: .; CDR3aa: CSARDMDGYTF
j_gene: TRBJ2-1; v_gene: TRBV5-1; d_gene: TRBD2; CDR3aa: CASSLGTSGSFNNEQFF
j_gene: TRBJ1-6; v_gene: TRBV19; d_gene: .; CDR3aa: CASRDSDYYSPLHF
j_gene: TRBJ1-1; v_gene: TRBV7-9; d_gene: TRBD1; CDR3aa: CASSLQGAAAEAFF
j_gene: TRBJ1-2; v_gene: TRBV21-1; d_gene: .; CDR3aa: CASSKEAPGEGYGYTF
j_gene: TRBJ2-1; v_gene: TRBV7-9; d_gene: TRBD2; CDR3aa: CASSFSGRDASEQFF
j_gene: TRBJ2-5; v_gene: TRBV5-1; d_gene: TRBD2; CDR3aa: CASSLVARLAGGGQETQYF
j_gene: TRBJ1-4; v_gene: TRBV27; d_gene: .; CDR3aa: CASSLFGGGGEKLFF
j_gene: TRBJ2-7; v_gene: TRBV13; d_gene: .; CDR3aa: CASSETGVSYEQYF
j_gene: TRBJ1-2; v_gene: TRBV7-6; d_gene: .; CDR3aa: CASSPLGPIYGYTF
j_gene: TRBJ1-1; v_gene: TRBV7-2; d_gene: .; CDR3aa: CASSIIREGSTEAFF
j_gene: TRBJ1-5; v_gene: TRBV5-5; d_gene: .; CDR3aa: CASSRFGGGNQPQHF
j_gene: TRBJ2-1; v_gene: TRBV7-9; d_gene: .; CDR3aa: CASSPSPPGSYNEQFF
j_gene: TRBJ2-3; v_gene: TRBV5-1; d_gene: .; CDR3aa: CASSLEGGTDTQYF
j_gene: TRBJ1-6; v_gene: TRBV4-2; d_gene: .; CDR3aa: CASSQEDRIGSPLHF
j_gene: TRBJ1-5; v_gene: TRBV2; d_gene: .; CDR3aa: CASSDEGDSNQPQHF
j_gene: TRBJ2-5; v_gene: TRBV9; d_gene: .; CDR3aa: CASSPRGIVLETQYF
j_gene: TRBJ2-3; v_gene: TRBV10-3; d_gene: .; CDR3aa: CAISSGLTGTDTQYF
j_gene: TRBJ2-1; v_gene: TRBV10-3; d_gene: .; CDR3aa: CAISDQLDEQFF
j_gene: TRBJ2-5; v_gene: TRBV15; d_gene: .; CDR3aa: CATSRDSRTEETQYF
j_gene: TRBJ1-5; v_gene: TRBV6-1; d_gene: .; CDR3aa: CASSEQSGQPQHF
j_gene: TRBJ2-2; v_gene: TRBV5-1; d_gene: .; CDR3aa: CASSFGPPPGELFF
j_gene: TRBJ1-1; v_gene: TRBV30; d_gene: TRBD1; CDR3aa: CAWSGGQLNTEAFF
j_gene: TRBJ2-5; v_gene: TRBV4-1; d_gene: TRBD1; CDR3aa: CASSPRGQGALEETQYF
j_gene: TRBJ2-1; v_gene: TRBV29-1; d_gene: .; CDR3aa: CSVGEANEQFF
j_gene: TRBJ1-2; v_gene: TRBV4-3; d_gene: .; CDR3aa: CASSQDRGTPNYGYTF
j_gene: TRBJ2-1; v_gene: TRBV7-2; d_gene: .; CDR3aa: CASSSAPVGAYNEQFF
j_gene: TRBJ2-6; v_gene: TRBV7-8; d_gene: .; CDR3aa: CASRVTGPILSGANVLTF
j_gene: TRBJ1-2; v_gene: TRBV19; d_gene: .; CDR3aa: CASSMISSYGYTF
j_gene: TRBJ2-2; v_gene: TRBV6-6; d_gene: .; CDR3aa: CASPGVAGELFF
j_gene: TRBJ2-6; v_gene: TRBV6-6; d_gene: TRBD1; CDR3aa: CASSRGTGSGANVLTF
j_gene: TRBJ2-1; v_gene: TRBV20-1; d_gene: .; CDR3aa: CSARHYEQFF
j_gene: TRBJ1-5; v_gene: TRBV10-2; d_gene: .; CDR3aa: CASGPSNQPQHF
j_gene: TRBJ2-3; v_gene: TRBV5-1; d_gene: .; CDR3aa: CASSLGYGNQGTDTQYF
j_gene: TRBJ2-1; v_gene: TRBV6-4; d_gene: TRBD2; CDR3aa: CASSERETNEQFF
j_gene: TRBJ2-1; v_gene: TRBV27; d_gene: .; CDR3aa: CASSLSSAYRASGRYNEQFF
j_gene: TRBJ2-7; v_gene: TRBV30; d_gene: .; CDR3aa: CAWTSGTSNSYEQYF
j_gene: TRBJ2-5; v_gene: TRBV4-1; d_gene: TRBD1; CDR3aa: CASSQGPNRGQETQYF
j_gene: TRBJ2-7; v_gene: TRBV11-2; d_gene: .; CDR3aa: CASSPPPLGPLSYEQYF
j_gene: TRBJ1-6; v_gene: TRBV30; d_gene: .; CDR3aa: CAWSVHGSPLHF
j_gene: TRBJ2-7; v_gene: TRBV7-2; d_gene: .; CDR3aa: CASSSTIYGEQYF
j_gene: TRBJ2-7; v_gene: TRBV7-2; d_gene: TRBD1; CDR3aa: CASSARQGAYEQYF
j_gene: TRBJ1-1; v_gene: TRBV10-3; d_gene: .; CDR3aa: CAISDGKGAFF
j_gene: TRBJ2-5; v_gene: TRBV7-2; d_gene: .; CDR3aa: CASSLGGVSATQYF
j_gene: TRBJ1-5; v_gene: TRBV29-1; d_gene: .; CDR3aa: CSVGDIPEQPQHF
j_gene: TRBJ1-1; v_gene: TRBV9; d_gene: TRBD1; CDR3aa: CASSPLDRAFPEAFF
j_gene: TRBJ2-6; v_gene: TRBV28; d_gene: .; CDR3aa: CASSFPRDILSGANVLTF